Each of the 17 T cell receptor beta chains below was sequenced from the same sample in a study of TIL therapy for anti-PD-1-resistant metastatic lung cancer. This was the immunoSEQ v3 assay. Profiled with immunoSEQ multiplex PCR; TCRdb holds only in-frame clones, not every one. Of just over 45,000 clones in the sample, approximately 79% were seen once. Time point denoted: pre-treatment sample, taken before nivolumab and TIL therapy. The source was blood, collected at baseline. The receptors here all came from a man aged 65-85 years with non-small cell lung cancer.

The chain is built from TRBV5-6 and TRBJ2-7; unclear D gene. Per the germline V gene, CDR1 is SGHDT and CDR2 is YYEEEE. The V end lost 1 base, the J end lost 4 bases, and 15 bases lay between the germline ends. The CDR3 is 15 amino acids. CDR3 loop: CASSLWARIGYEQYF. The CDR3 DNA reads TGTGCCAGCAGCTTGTGGGCAAGGATAGGGTACGAGCAGTACTTC.

The V and J genes are TRBV19 and TRBJ2-3, with 7 bases fitting TRBD2. Germline V gene lookup returns CDR1 LNHDA and CDR2 SQIVND (reference sequence). The CDR3 consists of 14 residues. The J segment lost 6 bases and the V segment lost 6 bases, leaving 9 bases of the junction unmatched. The CDR3 here is CASRRTSSGDTQYF. CDR3 coding DNA: TGTGCCAGTAGGAGGACTAGTTCCGGTGATACGCAGTATTTT.

V is TRBV4-1 and J is TRBJ1-5, with D hard to call. Germline V lookup: CDR1 MGHRA, CDR2 YSYEKL. Trimming cost V 1 base and J 6 bases, with 7 bases left between them. The CDR3 loop spans 13 amino acids. Here the CDR3 DNA reads TGCGCCAGCAGCCAAGGGGTGGGTCAGCCCCAGCATTTT. Residues: CASSQGVGQPQHF.

The V call is TRBV15, the J call TRBJ1-1, with no clear D. V was clipped by 3 bases and J by 9 bases, with 14 bases between them. In germline, CDR1 is LNHNV, CDR2 YYDKDF (reference sequence). The CDR3 length is 13 residues. This chain's CDR3 is CATSRGSDTQAFF. The CDR3 DNA follows: TGTGCCACCAGCAGGGGGTCCGACACCCAAGCTTTCTTT.

This chain joins TRBV5-1 and TRBJ2-1; D possibly corresponds to TRBD1 (6 bases). Trimming took off 6 bases at V and 4 bases at J, with 20 bases between the two ends. Germline V gene lookup returns CDR1 SGHRS and CDR2 YFSETQ. CDR3 size: 16 residues. The CDR3 DNA sequence: TGCGCCAGCACCCTGGGGACATCGAGGATTTACAATGAGCAGTTCTTC. Amino acid sequence: CASTLGTSRIYNEQFF.

This clone turned up a few times. This chain uses TRBV27 with TRBJ2-7; 8 bases agree with TRBD2. The CDR3 has 15 residues. Germline CDR1 is MNHEY and CDR2 is SMNVEV (reference sequence). The J segment lost 6 bases and the V segment lost 4 bases, leaving 11 bases of the junction unmatched. DNA for the CDR3: TGTGCCAGCAGTTCACCGGGACTAGGGGAAGGCGAGCAGTACTTC. It specifies CASSSPGLGEGEQYF.

V usage is TRBV5-1 and J usage is TRBJ1-1; D not certain. From germline, CDR1 is SGHRS and CDR2 YFSETQ. CDR3 length: 14 residues. V shed 0 bases and J shed 0 bases, with 6 bases lying between them. For the CDR3, the DNA is TGCGCCAGCAGCTTGGACGCAGTGAACACTGAAGCTTTCTTT. Protein sequence: CASSLDAVNTEAFF.

The chain recombines TRBV6-5 with TRBJ2-1; 11 bases are shared with TRBD2. CDR3 size: 15 residues. V lost 1 base, J lost 7 bases, and 3 bases stayed unmatched. Germline V CDR1 and CDR2: MNHEY, SVGAGI. In nucleotides, the CDR3 is TGTGCCAGCAGTTACTTAGCGGGGGGGGCTAATGAGCAGTTCTTC. This translates into CASSYLAGGANEQFF.

The rearrangement links TRBV7-8 to TRBJ2-7, with D unresolved. Germline-derived CDR1 and CDR2 are SGHVS and FQNEAQ. This CDR3 is built from 14 residues. The V end lost 1 base, the J end lost 1 base, and 8 bases lay between the germline ends. The chain's CDR3 is CASSLGKTSYEQYF. The CDR3 region has the DNA TGTGCCAGCAGCTTAGGCAAAACTTCCTACGAGCAGTACTTC.

This clone was seen more than once but under ten times. This chain joins TRBV28 and TRBJ2-5; 7 positions match TRBD2. After removal of 5 bases from V and 1 base from J, the junction contained 13 bases not matched to a gene. Germline CDR1 MDHEN, CDR2 SYDVKM. This CDR3 contains 17 residues. CDR3 loop: CASSPTLTSVTQETQYF. The CDR3 DNA reads TGTGCCAGCAGTCCTACCTTAACTAGCGTAACCCAAGAGACCCAGTACTTC.

J is TRBJ2-6 and V is TRBV11-3; no definite D call. This CDR3 is built from 12 residues. V gave up 4 bases and J gave up 2 bases, with 0 bases separating them. In germline, CDR1 is SGHNT, CDR2 YENEEA. CDR3 nucleotide sequence: TGTGCCAGCAGCTCTGGGGCCAACGTCCTGACTTTC. Its protein is CASSSGANVLTF.

V is TRBV7-2 and J is TRBJ2-2; 7 bases align to TRBD1. The J segment lost 1 base and the V segment lost 5 bases, leaving 7 bases of the junction unmatched. The CDR3 sequence is 16 residues long. The germline CDR1 and CDR2 sequences are SGHTA and FQGNSA. CDR3 sequence: CASSPRQGGNTGELFF. The CDR3, as DNA: TGTGCCAGCAGCCCAAGACAGGGTGGGAACACCGGGGAGCTGTTTTTT.

This chain uses TRBV30 with TRBJ2-3; a weak D match, TRBD2 (5 bases). V lost 0 bases and J lost 8, with 12 bases in between. Germline CDR1 is GTSNPN and CDR2 is SVGIG (reference sequence). The CDR3 sequence is 13 residues long. This CDR3 is CAWSVLERGTQYF. The CDR3 DNA is TGTGCCTGGAGTGTACTTGAACGGGGTACGCAGTATTTT.

The CDR3, as DNA: TGCGCCAGCAGCTTGGAGGCAGGGTCCACTGGGGCCAACGTCCTGACTTTC. It translates to CASSLEAGSTGANVLTF. The chain joins TRBV5-1 to TRBJ2-6; weak D call: TRBD1 (5 bases). The CDR3 is 17 amino acids. V was pared by 0 bases and J by 2 bases, with 12 bases between. Per the germline V gene, CDR1 is SGHRS and CDR2 is YFSETQ.

The CDR3 DNA follows: TGTGCCACCAGCAGAGTTGCGGGAGGGACGGAGACCCAGTACTTC. It encodes CATSRVAGGTETQYF. The genes are TRBV15 and TRBJ2-5; TRBD2 matches at 9 bases. V shed 1 base and J 5 bases; nucleotides not matched to a gene: 5. CDR3 length: 15 residues. Germline V CDR1 and CDR2: LNHNV, YYDKDF (reference sequence).

This chain links TRBV7-9 with TRBJ2-4, with 7 bases lining up with TRBD1. CDR3 length: 15 residues. CDR1 is SEHNR and CDR2 is FQNEAQ in the germline V gene (reference sequence). V lost 5 bases and J lost 5; bases outside the gene matches: 9. The CDR3 bases are TGTGCCAGCAGCCTATCTAGGGGGCGCGAAAACATTCAGTACTTC. It is translated as CASSLSRGRENIQYF. Full variable domain (remainder filled in from reference TRBV7-9 and TRBJ2-4): DTGVSQNPRHKITKRGQNVTFRCDPISEHNRLYWYRQTLGQGPEFLTYFQNEAQLEKSRLLSDRFSAERPKGSFSTLEIQRTEQGDSAMYLCASSLSRGRENIQYFGAGTRLSVL.

The V call is TRBV29-1, the J call TRBJ2-1, with TRBD1 matching 8 bases. CDR1 SQVTM and CDR2 ANQGSEA come from the germline V gene. The V segment lost 5 bases and the J segment 4 bases; nucleotides outside the gene matches: 7. The CDR3 is 14 residues long. The CDR3 nucleotides read TGCAGCGTTTCCCGGGACAGGTATTACAATGAGCAGTTCTTC. Translating gives CSVSRDRYYNEQFF.